The entry below describes one TCR beta chain. CDR3 size: 18 residues. V was shortened by 0 bases and J by 2 bases, with 18 bases between the two germline ends. The V gene's germline CDR1 is SGHRS and CDR2 YFSETQ. TCRdb re-called the 5' RACE reads with MiXCR, one entry per CDR3 protein. Here the sample spans hundreds of thousands of distinct CDR3 sequences, 9% to 15% being singletons. These data originate in a study of T cells after yellow fever vaccination. The sequencing here drew on PBMCs, taken on the day of the yellow fever booster vaccination. This receptor was taken from a man aged 30 to 45 who received the YFV17D yellow fever vaccine. The J gene is TRBJ2-4, the V gene TRBV5-1; D unresolved. The CDR3 protein is CASSLVYRQTVTKNIQYF. CDR3 bases: TGCGCCAGCAGCTTGGTCTACCGACAAACTGTAACCAAAAACATTCAGTACTTC. Combining the CDR3 with reference TRBV5-1 and TRBJ2-4 gives the whole variable domain KAGVTQTPRYLIKTRGQQVTLSCSPISGHRSVSWYQQTPGQGLQFLFEYFSETQRNKGNFPGRFSGRQFSNSRSEMNVSTLELGDSALYLCASSLVYRQTVTKNIQYFGAGTRLSVL.